A selection of T cell receptor beta chains follows, all from one sample in a study of technical replicates of blood from a handful of donors. The protocol was immunoSEQ multiplex PCR, while the TCRdb copy is restricted to in-frame clones and leaves out a portion. The sample lists about 60,000 clones; 87% were seen once. Sequenced input: PBMCs. The origin of the receptors is a human donor in good health. Some clones in this sample may be carry-over from other donors' samples. CDR3s include the opening cysteine and the closing phenylalanine or tryptophan. The order of the fields is clone size, V gene, J gene, CDR3 length, CDR3 protein. Only part of the rows carry a size: once, few, many, or a class if the clone is expanded.

abundance: -
v_gene: TRBV27
j_gene: TRBJ2-3
len: 16
CDR3aa: CASSLDASGGAGTQYF

abundance: -
v_gene: TRBV9
j_gene: TRBJ2-7
len: 15
CDR3aa: CASSVEGTGSYEQYF

abundance: once
v_gene: TRBV7-2
j_gene: TRBJ2-5
len: 17
CDR3aa: CASSATGLVDFFGTQYF

abundance: -
v_gene: TRBV7-8
j_gene: TRBJ2-1
len: 18
CDR3aa: CASSLASPLTRKVDEQFF

abundance: -
v_gene: TRBV10-3
j_gene: TRBJ1-5
len: 15
CDR3aa: CAISDARGQGQPQHF

abundance: -
v_gene: TRBV6-5
j_gene: TRBJ2-7
len: 16
CDR3aa: CASSYSRGSHLREQYF

abundance: -
v_gene: TRBV4-3
j_gene: TRBJ2-3
len: 15
CDR3aa: CASSGHRGSVDTQYF

abundance: -
v_gene: TRBV15
j_gene: TRBJ2-7
len: 15
CDR3aa: CATSRDPGGTYEQYF

abundance: -
v_gene: TRBV11-2
j_gene: TRBJ2-7
len: 14
CDR3aa: CASSSRTIGYEQYF

abundance: -
v_gene: TRBV5-1
j_gene: TRBJ2-6
len: 17
CDR3aa: CASSFRIGGSGANVLTF

abundance: -
v_gene: TRBV5-4
j_gene: TRBJ1-2
len: 14
CDR3aa: CASSWGDGDYGYTF

abundance: -
v_gene: TRBV7-2
j_gene: TRBJ2-1
len: 13
CDR3aa: CASSSGGSGRQFF

abundance: -
v_gene: TRBV4-3
j_gene: TRBJ2-5
len: 15
CDR3aa: CASSQDRRAQETQYF

abundance: -
v_gene: TRBV29-1
j_gene: TRBJ2-7
len: 16
CDR3aa: CSVLGLAGGLWYEQYF

abundance: -
v_gene: TRBV6-5
j_gene: TRBJ2-7
len: 14
CDR3aa: CASSRAGDPYEQYF

abundance: few
v_gene: TRBV6-5
j_gene: TRBJ1-2
len: 11
CDR3aa: CATGQGYGYTF

abundance: -
v_gene: TRBV15
j_gene: TRBJ2-1
len: 13
CDR3aa: CATSVLAGGEQFF

abundance: once
v_gene: TRBV5-4
j_gene: TRBJ2-3
len: 15
CDR3aa: CASSRGPSSTDTQYF

abundance: -
v_gene: TRBV9
j_gene: TRBJ1-2
len: 15
CDR3aa: CASSPDGAPRYGYTF

abundance: -
v_gene: TRBV25-1
j_gene: TRBJ1-1
len: 13
CDR3aa: CASSRTENTEAFF

abundance: few
v_gene: TRBV9
j_gene: TRBJ2-7
len: 15
CDR3aa: CASSPRLAGVYEQYF

abundance: once
v_gene: TRBV2
j_gene: TRBJ1-2
len: 14
CDR3aa: CASSVDRVWAGYTF

abundance: -
v_gene: TRBV18
j_gene: TRBJ1-1
len: 12
CDR3aa: CASSPPTGEAFF

abundance: -
v_gene: TRBV7-2
j_gene: TRBJ1-4
len: 16
CDR3aa: CASSTGLQPANEKLFF

abundance: once
v_gene: TRBV10-3
j_gene: TRBJ2-4
len: 14
CDR3aa: CAIRGQGHADIQYF

abundance: -
v_gene: TRBV4-3
j_gene: TRBJ1-1
len: 16
CDR3aa: CASSQEGELMNTEAFF

abundance: many
v_gene: TRBV6-1
j_gene: TRBJ1-3
len: 14
CDR3aa: CASSERTATNTIYF

abundance: -
v_gene: TRBV13
j_gene: TRBJ1-6
len: 16
CDR3aa: CASTVNQGGVNSPLHF

abundance: -
v_gene: TRBV27
j_gene: TRBJ1-1
len: 17
CDR3aa: CASSLSWPGGWNTEAFF

abundance: -
v_gene: TRBV6-6
j_gene: TRBJ1-6
len: 14
CDR3aa: CASSYRTGGTPLHF

abundance: few
v_gene: TRBV11-3
j_gene: TRBJ2-2
len: 14
CDR3aa: CASSPGLSGGELFF

abundance: -
v_gene: TRBV6-5
j_gene: TRBJ2-3
len: 12
CDR3aa: CASSVLGDTQYF

abundance: -
v_gene: TRBV5-4
j_gene: TRBJ2-1
len: 15
CDR3aa: CASSSTTSGGGEQFF

abundance: -
v_gene: TRBV5-8
j_gene: TRBJ2-7
len: 15
CDR3aa: CASSLLLDSSYEQYF

abundance: few
v_gene: TRBV4-2
j_gene: TRBJ1-6
len: 14
CDR3aa: CASWGQGYNSPLHF

abundance: -
v_gene: TRBV10-1
j_gene: TRBJ2-5
len: 15
CDR3aa: CASSERTSGRETQYF

abundance: few
v_gene: TRBV13
j_gene: TRBJ1-1
len: 14
CDR3aa: CASSSTDSSGEAFF

abundance: -
v_gene: TRBV5-1
j_gene: TRBJ2-2
len: 17
CDR3aa: CASSLASGGAFVGELFF

abundance: once
v_gene: TRBV6-5
j_gene: TRBJ2-1
len: 16
CDR3aa: CASRYSSGRAYNEQFF

abundance: -
v_gene: TRBV7-9
j_gene: TRBJ2-1
len: 15
CDR3aa: CASSLQGSSYNEQFF

abundance: once
v_gene: TRBV5-4
j_gene: TRBJ2-5
len: 13
CDR3aa: CASSLSGAETQYF

abundance: -
v_gene: TRBV6-5
j_gene: TRBJ1-4
len: 16
CDR3aa: CASSYSRPAANEKLFF

abundance: -
v_gene: TRBV6-1
j_gene: TRBJ1-1
len: 16
CDR3aa: CASSGPVWTENTEAFF

abundance: -
v_gene: TRBV9
j_gene: TRBJ2-4
len: 16
CDR3aa: CASSHARGDGKNIQYF

abundance: -
v_gene: TRBV6-5
j_gene: TRBJ2-5
len: 14
CDR3aa: CASSSTGIQETQYF

abundance: -
v_gene: TRBV30
j_gene: TRBJ1-1
len: 13
CDR3aa: CAWSGGGNTEAFF

abundance: -
v_gene: TRBV4-2
j_gene: TRBJ2-7
len: 14
CDR3aa: CASGYPGQADEQYF

abundance: -
v_gene: TRBV5-6
j_gene: TRBJ2-1
len: 13
CDR3aa: CASSLGQYNEQFF

abundance: -
v_gene: TRBV2
j_gene: TRBJ1-3
len: 15
CDR3aa: CASSRTGSSGNTIYF

abundance: -
v_gene: TRBV19
j_gene: TRBJ1-3
len: 14
CDR3aa: CASSTRQGGNTIYF

abundance: -
v_gene: TRBV9
j_gene: TRBJ2-5
len: 13
CDR3aa: CASGKGYQETQYF

abundance: -
v_gene: TRBV5-4
j_gene: TRBJ2-7
len: 13
CDR3aa: CASSPGREGEQYF

abundance: -
v_gene: TRBV5-8
j_gene: TRBJ1-2
len: 12
CDR3aa: CASTVSNYGYTF

abundance: -
v_gene: TRBV7-2
j_gene: TRBJ2-5
len: 13
CDR3aa: CASSSFMSETQYF

abundance: -
v_gene: TRBV6-5
j_gene: TRBJ2-3
len: 13
CDR3aa: CASRTHEFDTQYF

abundance: once
v_gene: TRBV7-2
j_gene: TRBJ1-1
len: 14
CDR3aa: CASSLTLGDSEAFF

abundance: -
v_gene: TRBV2
j_gene: TRBJ2-3
len: 13
CDR3aa: CAGGRAGTDTQYF

abundance: -
v_gene: TRBV7-8
j_gene: TRBJ2-7
len: 13
CDR3aa: CASSDKQGLEQYF

abundance: -
v_gene: TRBV7-3
j_gene: TRBJ2-5
len: 15
CDR3aa: CASSLQGTGEETQYF